The 31 T cell receptor beta chains below were found in one sample sequenced in a study of a mutant IDH1 vaccine in newly diagnosed glioma (dated by TCRdb to about 2021). These receptors are not linked to any known antigen. Libraries were prepared through the immunoSEQ multiplex PCR assay. The immuneACCESS repertoire file appears here via TCRdb, limited to in-frame rearrangements. These files lack a portion of the clones; in checked studies, under half of the deficit traces to unresolved V genes, and the cause of the others is not known. For this sample the table gives over 50,000 clones, of which over 75% were detected only once. Clones ranked in the top ten supply about an eighth of the sample. The time point tag for this specimen amounts to: week 23, last vaccination. Every vaccine dose consisted of 300 ug of a 20-mer mutant IDH1 peptide in Montanide, administered subcutaneously together with topical imiquimod.

The starting material was PBMCs, obtained from a glioma patient whose treatment included an IDH1 peptide vaccine. The receptors were gathered from a man aged 18 to 29 with glioma.

This clone appeared once. This rearrangement joins TRBV9 to TRBJ2-5, with D maybe TRBD1 (6 bases). CDR1 SGDLS and CDR2 YYNGEE come from the germline V gene. Trimming cost V 0 bases and J 5 bases, with 17 bases left between them. CDR3 length: 16 residues. CDR3 residues: CASSVGPFNRVETQYF. The CDR3 DNA follows: TGTGCCAGCAGCGTAGGGCCTTTTAACAGGGTGGAGACCCAGTACTTC.

V is TRBV7-3 and J is TRBJ2-3, with 9 bases that match TRBD2. Germline V gene data show CDR1 as SGHTA and CDR2 as FQGTGA. The CDR3 extends over 15 amino acids. The J segment lost 5 bases and the V segment lost 2 bases, leaving 5 bases of the junction unmatched. The CDR3 nucleotides read TGTGCCAGCAGCTTATTGCGGGGGGGCCAAGATACGCAGTATTTT. It encodes CASSLLRGGQDTQYF.

CDR3 nucleotide sequence: TGTGCCAGCAGTGAAGAGCAGGGGGAAGTTTACGAGCAGTACTTC. Translating it yields CASSEEQGEVYEQYF. The V call is TRBV2, the J call TRBJ2-7, with 7 bases that match TRBD1. This CDR3 contains 15 residues. CDR1 is SNHLY and CDR2 is FYNNEI in the germline V gene. The V segment lost 1 base and the J segment 4 bases; nucleotides outside the gene matches: 7.

On this clone: A junction end diverges from the germline sequence, so it may reflect a read error. V usage is TRBV7-9 and J usage is TRBJ1-5, with D uncertain. The CDR3 covers 15 residues. CDR1 SEHNR and CDR2 FQNEAQ come from the germline V gene (reference sequence). CDR3 sequence: CASSFRGTSNQPQHF. DNA of the CDR3: TGTGCCAGCAGCTTTAGAGGAACGAGCAATCAGCCCCAACATTTT.

This chain connects TRBV18 to TRBJ1-5; D gene uncertain. The germline gives CDR1 KGHSH, CDR2 LQKENI. The CDR3 consists of 14 residues. V lost 3 bases and J lost 1, with 7 bases in between. This CDR3 is CASSPVGSNQPQHF. The DNA of the CDR3 is TGTGCCAGCTCACCCGTCGGAAGCAATCAGCCCCAGCATTTT.

The chain employs TRBV4-3 and TRBJ2-4; TRBD2 aligns across 10 bases. With V trimmed by 1 base and J by 7 bases, 10 bases remained unmatched. This CDR3 contains 17 residues. The germline gives CDR1 LGHNA, CDR2 YSLEER. The chain's CDR3 is CASSQGVSSGRSNIQYF. The CDR3 bases are TGCGCCAGCAGCCAAGGGGTGTCTAGCGGGAGAAGTAACATTCAGTACTTC.

The chain carries TRBV6-1 and TRBJ2-2; weak D call: TRBD2 (6 bases). Germline V gene lookup returns CDR1 MNHNS and CDR2 SASEGT. The CDR3 consists of 14 residues. Trimming left V 10 bases short and J 0 bases short, with 12 bases between. CDR3 in DNA: TGTGCCACCACCGGGAGCCCGAACACCGGGGAGCTGTTTTTT. As protein: CATTGSPNTGELFF.

The chain joins TRBV7-9 to TRBJ2-7; 7 bases fit TRBD1. The CDR3 consists of 14 residues. The germline V gene encodes CDR1 SEHNR and CDR2 FQNEAQ (reference sequence). With V trimmed by 5 bases and J by 2 bases, 6 bases remained unmatched. The CDR3, as DNA: TGTGCCAGCAGCCCAAGACAGGGACCCTACGAGCAGTACTTC. The encoded protein is CASSPRQGPYEQYF.

A few counts support this clone. The chain couples TRBV20-1 to TRBJ1-1, with TRBD1 as a possible D gene (5 bases). CDR3 length: 11 amino acids. Germline loops: CDR1 DFQATT, CDR2 SNEGSKA (reference sequence). CDR3 region: CSTVPGAEAFF. As DNA, the CDR3 is TGCAGCACGGTTCCGGGGGCTGAAGCTTTCTTT.

The V call is TRBV10-3, the J call TRBJ1-2; TRBD1 is a possible D gene (6 bases). The CDR3 is 13 residues long. The germline V gene encodes CDR1 ENHRY and CDR2 SYGVKD. V was trimmed by 8 bases and J by 2 bases, leaving 12 bases between them. CDR3 coding DNA: TGTGCCATCGGGGGACACAGCAACTATGGCTACACCTTC. Translation: CAIGGHSNYGYTF.

This rearrangement joins TRBV7-2 to TRBJ2-7, with D unclear. From germline, CDR1 is SGHTA and CDR2 FQGNSA. V was shortened by 5 bases and J by 2 bases, with 10 bases between the two germline ends. The CDR3 has 13 residues. Written as DNA, the CDR3 is TGTGCCAGCAGCCCTAGGCAGACCTACGAGCAGTACTTC. Its translation: CASSPRQTYEQYF.

The genes are TRBV15 and TRBJ1-5; TRBD1 matches 7 bases. CDR1 LNHNV and CDR2 YYDKDF come from the germline V gene (reference sequence). The V segment lost 1 base and the J segment 7 bases; nucleotides outside the gene matches: 7. The CDR3 has 15 residues. Here the CDR3 reads CATSRGQGGRQPQHF. CDR3 sequence (DNA): TGTGCCACCAGCAGAGGCCAGGGGGGGCGGCAGCCCCAGCATTTT.

The chain employs TRBV11-2 and TRBJ2-7; D possibly corresponds to TRBD2 (6 bases). V was clipped by 2 bases and J by 4 bases, with 12 bases between them. The germline gives CDR1 SGHAT, CDR2 FQNNGV. CDR3 length: 14 amino acids. The CDR3 sequence is CASSLSTGTYEQYF. The CDR3 nucleotides read TGTGCCAGCAGCTTATCTACCGGGACTTACGAGCAGTACTTC. Complete variable domain (other parts from reference TRBV11-2 and TRBJ2-7): EAGVAQSPRYKIIEKRQSVAFWCNPISGHATLYWYQQILGQGPKLLIQFQNNGVVDDSQLPKDRFSAERLKGVDSTLKIQPAKLEDSAVYLCASSLSTGTYEQYFGPGTRLTVT.

This clone showed up just a few times. The V call is TRBV5-1, the J call TRBJ1-4; 7 bases match TRBD1. Germline V gene sequence: CDR1 SGHRS, CDR2 YFSETQ. The CDR3 runs to 14 residues. V dropped 4 bases and J dropped 8; count of bases not matched to a gene: 8. The CDR3 sequence is CASSLTGVGEKLFF. CDR3 coding DNA: TGCGCCAGCAGCCTAACAGGGGTGGGCGAAAAACTGTTTTTT.

This sequence joins TRBV5-5 and TRBJ2-7, with D perhaps matching TRBD2 (7 bases). Germline V gene data show CDR1 as SGHKS and CDR2 as YYEKEE (reference sequence). The CDR3 has 16 amino acids. V shed 4 bases and J shed 4 bases, with 21 bases lying between them. The DNA of the CDR3 is TGTGCCAGCAGCCGGGGGGCCGGGACCTCCGGGTACGAGCAGTACTTC. It codes for CASSRGAGTSGYEQYF.

This chain uses TRBV7-9 with TRBJ2-3; 8 bases are a match to TRBD2. V trimming: 4 bases; J trimming: 2 bases; junction bases outside the gene matches: 11. The CDR3 has 17 residues. The germline gives CDR1 SEHNR, CDR2 FQNEAQ (reference sequence). Written as DNA, the CDR3 is TGTGCCAGCAGCTCGCCCCTACTAGCGGATAACACAGATACGCAGTATTTT. This gives the protein CASSSPLLADNTDTQYF.

The gene calls are TRBV7-3 and TRBJ2-5; D is uncertain. This CDR3 has 15 residues. CDR1 is SGHTA, CDR2 FQGTGA, per germline. V shed 5 bases and J shed 4 bases, with 17 bases lying between them. In DNA, the CDR3 is TGTGCCAGCAGCCTCTCCGGCAGCCCTCTAGAGACCCAGTACTTC. This gives the protein CASSLSGSPLETQYF.

The chain couples TRBV7-2 to TRBJ2-3, with unresolved D. Trimming shortened V by 5 bases and J by 0 bases, and 15 bases separated the two germline ends. Germline V CDR1 and CDR2: SGHTA, FQGNSA. The CDR3 covers 16 residues. As DNA, the CDR3 is TGTGCCAGCAGCCCCTCCCCCAGAGCTAGCACAGATACGCAGTATTTT. This codes for CASSPSPRASTDTQYF.

The rearrangement joins TRBV19 to TRBJ1-6; TRBD1 matches 7 bases. This CDR3 region has 14 residues. Per germline, CDR1 LNHDA and CDR2 SQIVND (reference sequence). V gave up 7 bases and J gave up 9 bases; unmatched junction bases: 9. This CDR3 is CASTPQGGISPLHF. CDR3 nucleotides: TGTGCCAGTACCCCCCAGGGGGGAATTTCACCCCTCCACTTT.

This clone came up a few times. The chain couples TRBV27 to TRBJ1-5; D remains ambiguous. V was cut by 1 base and J by 3 bases, with 1 base left in between. Germline-derived CDR1 and CDR2 are MNHEY and SMNVEV (reference sequence). The CDR3 spans 12 residues. This CDR3 reads CASSLFNQPQHF. The CDR3 DNA sequence: TGTGCCAGCAGTTTATTCAATCAGCCCCAGCATTTT.

The CDR3 sequence: CASRRTSGRGFEQYF. The CDR3 DNA reads TGTGCCAGCAGAAGGACTAGCGGGAGGGGTTTCGAGCAGTACTTC. V gene TRBV6-1 combines with J gene TRBJ2-7; 15 bases are a match to TRBD2. CDR3 length equals 15 residues. Germline CDR1 MNHNS, CDR2 SASEGT. V was pared by 6 bases and J by 6 bases, with 6 bases of the junction left unmatched.

The chain couples TRBV4-1 to TRBJ2-6; D is possibly TRBD1 or TRBD2 (5 bases each). CDR3 length: 18 amino acids. Trimming took off 1 base at V and 2 bases at J, with 15 bases between the two ends. The germline V gene encodes CDR1 MGHRA and CDR2 YSYEKL. CDR3 residues: CASSQVGKGQAGANVLTF. CDR3 coding DNA: TGCGCCAGCAGCCAAGTCGGGAAGGGGCAGGCTGGGGCCAACGTCCTGACTTTC.

The gene calls are TRBV28 and TRBJ2-5; D is unresolved. CDR1 MDHEN and CDR2 SYDVKM come from the germline V gene. V lost 3 bases and J lost 5, with 13 bases in between. CDR3 length equals 14 residues. The CDR3 protein is CASSLGSLGETQYF. In DNA, the CDR3 is TGTGCCAGCAGTTTGGGTAGCTTGGGGGAGACCCAGTACTTC.

This clone was detected many times. The V call is TRBV7-9, the J call TRBJ1-1; a weak D match, TRBD1 (5 bases). The V gene lost 5 bases and the J gene lost 2 bases, with 12 bases spanning the gap. Per germline, CDR1 SEHNR and CDR2 FQNEAQ (reference sequence). CDR3 length: 14 residues. CDR3 loop: CASSADTINTEAFF. CDR3 nucleotides: TGTGCCAGCAGCGCGGACACCATTAACACTGAAGCTTTCTTT.

Concerning this clone itself: The identical CDR3 is also encoded by other nucleotide sequences in the sample. This chain joins TRBV5-1 and TRBJ2-3, with TRBD2 matching over 10 bases. Germline V gives CDR1 SGHRS, CDR2 YFSETQ. The CDR3 spans 17 residues. The J segment lost 2 bases and the V segment lost 0 bases, leaving 6 bases of the junction unmatched. DNA for the CDR3: TGCGCCAGCAGCTTGGCCCTAGCGGGGGCCGACACAGATACGCAGTATTTT. Its protein is CASSLALAGADTDTQYF.

V gene TRBV15 combines with J gene TRBJ2-5; TRBD1 aligns across 8 bases. The trim removed 5 bases at V and 5 bases at J, leaving 10 bases unmatched. The CDR3 runs 15 residues. CDR1 and CDR2 from the germline V gene are LNHNV and YYDKDF (reference sequence). The CDR3 DNA reads as TGTGCCACCAGCGGCCGGGACAGGCCCGGGGAGACCCAGTACTTC. Translation gives CATSGRDRPGETQYF. Complete variable domain (other parts from reference TRBV15 and TRBJ2-5): DAMVIQNPRYQVTQFGKPVTLSCSQTLNHNVMYWYQQKSSQAPKLLFHYYDKDFNNEADTPDNFQSRRPNTSFCFLDIRSPGLGDTAMYLCATSGRDRPGETQYFGPGTRLLVL.

The gene calls are TRBV7-2 and TRBJ2-7; D not resolved. Trimming removed 5 bases at V and 2 bases at J, with 13 bases between. This CDR3 is 14 amino acids long. Looked up from germline, CDR1 is SGHTA and CDR2 is FQGNSA. The CDR3 sequence is CASSRSRPTYEQYF. Here the CDR3 DNA reads TGTGCCAGCAGCCGATCCCGGCCGACCTACGAGCAGTACTTC.

This chain uses TRBV11-2 with TRBJ2-7, with 7 bases lining up with TRBD2. CDR1 is SGHAT and CDR2 is FQNNGV in the germline V gene. V trimming: 5 bases; J trimming: 1 base; junction bases outside the gene matches: 8. This CDR3 spans 15 amino acids. The CDR3 DNA reads as TGTGCCAGCAGCGGGGGACTATTTAATTCCTACGAGCAGTACTTC. Its protein product is CASSGGLFNSYEQYF.

The genes are TRBV7-2 and TRBJ2-1; D uncertain. CDR1 and CDR2 (germline): SGHTA, FQGNSA. Trimming removed 5 bases at V and 7 bases at J, with 6 bases between. This CDR3 has 11 residues. DNA for the CDR3: TGTGCCAGCAGCGACCGTAATGAGCAGTTCTTC. Translating gives CASSDRNEQFF.

This chain links TRBV19 with TRBJ1-2, with D possibly being TRBD1 (5 bases). The germline CDR1 and CDR2 sequences are LNHDA and SQIVND (reference sequence). The germline V and J ends were trimmed by 2 bases and 2 bases, with 12 bases remaining between them. This CDR3 has 15 residues. The CDR3 region is CASSITTAPNYGYTF. The DNA of the CDR3 is TGTGCCAGTAGTATAACGACAGCACCGAACTATGGCTACACCTTC.

This clone showed up just once. The J gene is TRBJ1-4, the V gene TRBV5-1; TRBD1 aligns across 8 bases. Looked up from germline, CDR1 is SGHRS and CDR2 is YFSETQ. This CDR3 spans 14 amino acids. J gave up 8 bases and V 3 bases, and 6 bases lay outside the gene matches. The chain's CDR3 is CASSSGQGWEKLFF. The CDR3 DNA sequence: TGCGCCAGCAGCTCAGGACAGGGTTGGGAAAAACTGTTTTTT. The whole variable domain, filled in from reference TRBV5-1 and TRBJ1-4, reads KAGVTQTPRYLIKTRGQQVTLSCSPISGHRSVSWYQQTPGQGLQFLFEYFSETQRNKGNFPGRFSGRQFSNSRSEMNVSTLELGDSALYLCASSSGQGWEKLFFGSGTQLSVL.